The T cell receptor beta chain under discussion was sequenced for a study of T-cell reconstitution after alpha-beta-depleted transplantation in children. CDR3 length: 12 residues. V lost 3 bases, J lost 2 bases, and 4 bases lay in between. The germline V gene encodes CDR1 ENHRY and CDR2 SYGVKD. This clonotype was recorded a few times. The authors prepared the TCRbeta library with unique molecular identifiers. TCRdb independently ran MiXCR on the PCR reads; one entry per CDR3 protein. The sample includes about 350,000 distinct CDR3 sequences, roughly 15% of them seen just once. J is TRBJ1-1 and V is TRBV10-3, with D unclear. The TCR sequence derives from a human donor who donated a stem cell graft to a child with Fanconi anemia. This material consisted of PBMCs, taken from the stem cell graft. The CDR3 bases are TGTGCCATCAGTGAAGTTAACACTGAAGCTTTCTTT. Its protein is CAISEVNTEAFF.